This T cell receptor beta chain comes out of a study of cytomegalovirus exposure and HLA in healthy donors. In germline, CDR1 is MNHNY, CDR2 SVGAGI (reference sequence). Unmatched junction bases numbered 0, after V lost 4 bases and J lost 0 bases. This CDR3 has 15 amino acids. Broader study findings: Most CMV-associated TCR beta chains were later found to appear HLA-restricted. In an earlier analysis, most TCR beta V segments were productive about 87% or about 30% of the time. The majority of TCR sequences were rare, yet some public TCRs appeared in many donors.

A multiplex PCR was run with 60 Vbeta primers and 13 Jbeta primers. Libraries were prepared by immunoSEQ multiplex PCR; TCRdb keeps only in-frame clonotypes and omits some of them. The table records some 130,000 clones, under 85% of them present only once. This clone counts as medium-sized. What it binds is unknown. V is TRBV6-6 and J is TRBJ2-6; 7 nucleotides match TRBD2. What was sequenced was PBMCs. The receptor's source is a woman in her fifties or sixties in good health and CMV-seropositive. The CDR3 nucleotides are TGTGCCAGCAGTTCTAGCGGCTCTGGGGCCAACGTCCTGACTTTC. Residues: CASSSSGSGANVLTF.